Listed below are T cell receptor beta chains from one sample, sequenced in a study of blood T cell repertoires in COVID-19. TCRdb's copy holds only in-frame clones and misses some; the assay was immunoSEQ multiplex PCR. The sample lists about 210,000 clones; roughly 84% were seen once. Sequencing was performed on peripheral blood. These TCRs come from a man aged 40-49 years who had recovered from COVID-19. The conserved cysteine and the conserved F or W are not part of the CDR3 here.

>TRBV11-2|TRBJ2-1
ASSPLGGGVNEQF
>TRBV15|TRBJ1-3
ATSSSTGGGGNTIY
>TRBV7-9|TRBJ2-3
ASSSGGGSDTQY
>TRBV14|TRBJ2-2
ASSPTRPLAGGPSGELF
>TRBV28|TRBJ2-7
ASSLLRPSHGRTSYEQY
>TRBV19|TRBJ2-7
ASSIGTSGRSYEQY
>TRBV27|TRBJ2-2
ASSLRMGQGYTGELF
>TRBV10-3|TRBJ2-2
AISVRATGELF
>TRBV19|TRBJ1-3
ASSTGLSGNTIY
>TRBV6-7|TRBJ2-5
ASSYSTGYQETQY
>TRBV5-1|TRBJ2-5
ASSNAPTSEETQY
>TRBV5-1|TRBJ2-7
ASSRDRGYEQY
>TRBV30|TRBJ2-5
AWSLDRYQETQY
>TRBV9|TRBJ1-2
ASSVGRQGARGYT
>TRBV5-1|TRBJ1-1
ASIGQKNTEAF
>TRBV7-2|TRBJ1-5
ASSSSGGYNQPQH
>TRBV7-8|TRBJ1-1
ASSLQGFNTEAF
>TRBV27|TRBJ1-1
ASSLSGNMNTEAF
>TRBV5-4|TRBJ2-2
ASSLELAGSTGELF
>TRBV7-9|TRBJ1-5
ASSYREGQPQH
>TRBV5-1|TRBJ2-6
ASSLATRALRFSGANVLT
>TRBV30|TRBJ1-3
AWSNGYSGNTIY
>TRBV14|TRBJ1-2
ASSQVGRGTDYGYT
>TRBV7-2|TRBJ1-1
ASSNRDRATEAF
>TRBV5-5|TRBJ2-4
ASRLGGGIQY